These 17 T cell receptor beta chains came from one sample sequenced in a study of blood T cell repertoires in COVID-19. The table came from immunoSEQ multiplex PCR; TCRdb's copy has only in-frame clones and leaves some out. The table has roughly 38,000 clones, 74% seen once. The specimen was peripheral blood. The receptor source for this set is an older man with COVID-19, enrolled during active disease.

The rearrangement uses TRBV18 and TRBJ2-7, with TRBD1 identical over 8 bases. V shed 6 bases, J shed 2 bases, and the junction held 6 bases outside the gene matches. Germline V gene lookup returns CDR1 KGHSH and CDR2 LQKENI. CDR3 size: 14 residues. CDR3 amino acids: CASSRGQGAYEQYF. The CDR3 DNA reads TGTGCCAGCTCGCGCGGACAGGGTGCCTACGAGCAGTACTTC.

J is TRBJ1-1 and V is TRBV18, with 7 bases matching TRBD1. The CDR3 has 15 residues. The V and J ends lost 7 bases and 8 bases, in that order; junction bases with no gene match: 16. Germline loops: CDR1 KGHSH, CDR2 LQKENI. The CDR3 region is CASFRGVRGSTEAFF. In DNA, the CDR3 is TGTGCCAGCTTCAGAGGGGTCAGGGGGTCTACCGAAGCTTTCTTT.

The gene calls are TRBV5-1 and TRBJ2-3; 11 nucleotides align to TRBD2. Unmatched junction bases numbered 9, after V lost 4 bases and J lost 14 bases. Germline V gene lookup returns CDR1 SGHRS and CDR2 YFSETQ. The CDR3 is made up of 13 amino acids. CDR3 amino acids: CASSHGLAGGAYF. For the CDR3, the DNA is TGCGCCAGCAGCCACGGACTAGCGGGCGGAGCGTATTTT.

The gene calls are TRBV14 and TRBJ2-1, with TRBD1 matching over 7 bases. The CDR3 totals 14 residues. V shed 2 bases and J 6 bases; nucleotides not matched to a gene: 4. Germline assignment: CDR1 SGHDN and CDR2 FVKESK. The CDR3 bases are TGTGCCAGCAGCCAATGGGGACAGACCAATGAGCAGTTCTTC. This translates into CASSQWGQTNEQFF.

The rearrangement joins TRBV3-1 (or the pseudogene TRBV3-2) to TRBJ2-1; 8 bases fit TRBD2. The CDR3 has 15 residues. In germline, CDR1 is LGHDT, CDR2 YNNKEL (reference sequence). V lost 4 bases and J lost 5; bases outside the gene matches: 7. As DNA, the CDR3 is TGTGCCAGCAGCCGTGATTGGCGGGGGGACAATGAGCAGTTCTTC. Amino acid sequence: CASSRDWRGDNEQFF.

The chain's CDR3 is CASSVQGTGELFF. CDR3 DNA: TGTGCCAGCAGCGTACAGGGGACCGGGGAGCTGTTTTTT. The gene calls are TRBV7-6 and TRBJ2-2; TRBD1 matches 7 bases. The germline gives CDR1 SGHVS, CDR2 FNYEAQ. The CDR3 covers 13 residues. The ends lost 5 bases at V and 5 bases at J; junction bases unmatched: 2.

The chain combines TRBV7-3 with TRBJ2-6; a possible D gene is TRBD1 (6 bases). V lost 5 bases and J lost 0, with 14 bases in between. CDR1 SGHTA and CDR2 FQGTGA come from the germline V gene. CDR3 size: 17 residues. The CDR3 loop is CASSLDRLNSGANVLTF. The CDR3 region has the DNA TGTGCCAGCAGCCTTGACAGGCTTAACTCTGGGGCCAACGTCCTGACTTTC. The full variable domain, completed using reference TRBV7-3 and TRBJ2-6, is GAGVSQTPSNKVTEKGKYVELRCDPISGHTALYWYRQSLGQGPEFLIYFQGTGAADDSGLPNDRFFAVRPEGSVSTLKIQRTERGDSAVYLCASSLDRLNSGANVLTFGAGSRLTVL.

This chain joins TRBV18 and TRBJ2-7, with D maybe TRBD1 (7 bases). In germline, CDR1 is KGHSH, CDR2 LQKENI. V was cut by 6 bases and J by 9 bases, with 15 bases left in between. The CDR3 extends over 12 amino acids. The CDR3 reads CASSRDREAQYF. The CDR3 DNA sequence: TGTGCCAGCTCCCGAGACAGGGAGGCGCAGTACTTC. Full variable domain (outside the CDR3, taken from reference TRBV18 and TRBJ2-7): NAGVMQNPRHLVRRRGQEARLRCSPMKGHSHVYWYRQLPEEGLKFMVYLQKENIIDESGMPKERFSAEFPKEGPSILRIQQVVRGDSAAYFCASSRDREAQYFGPGTRLTVT.

The chain couples TRBV5-1 to TRBJ2-7; maybe TRBD1 (6 bases). CDR1 and CDR2 from the germline V gene are SGHRS and YFSETQ. The V gene lost 7 bases and the J gene lost 3 bases, with 17 bases spanning the gap. This CDR3 is built from 14 residues. This CDR3 is CASGLTGSHYEQYF. The CDR3 nucleotides read TGCGCCAGCGGGTTGACAGGTTCGCACTACGAGCAGTACTTC.

The J gene is TRBJ2-2, the V gene TRBV7-9, with unresolved D. The V end lost 5 bases, the J end lost 8 bases, and 6 bases lay between the germline ends. The CDR3 sequence is 11 residues long. Germline loops: CDR1 SEHNR, CDR2 FQNEAQ (reference sequence). The DNA for the CDR3 is TGTGCCAGCAGCCCGAGTGGGGAGCTGTTTTTT. Its translation is CASSPSGELFF.

The chain couples TRBV9 to TRBJ2-1, with a weak D call TRBD2 (6 bases). This CDR3 is built from 15 residues. V was clipped by 0 bases and J by 1 base, with 8 bases between them. Germline V gives CDR1 SGDLS, CDR2 YYNGEE. Here the CDR3 DNA reads TGTGCCAGCAGCGTAGCGGGGGAGTCCTACAATGAGCAGTTCTTC. Its translation: CASSVAGESYNEQFF.

The gene calls are TRBV7-6 and TRBJ2-1, with 8 bases matching TRBD2. Germline CDR1 reads SGHVS; CDR2 reads FNYEAQ. This CDR3 is built from 14 residues. J lost 7 bases, V lost 4 bases, and 6 bases had no gene match. The CDR3 sequence: CASSSRGGPNEQFF. The CDR3 region has the DNA TGTGCCAGCAGCTCCCGGGGGGGGCCGAATGAGCAGTTCTTC.

The chain links TRBV3-1 (or the pseudogene TRBV3-2) to TRBJ1-2; TRBD1 agrees at 9 bases. Trimming removed 3 bases from V and 6 bases from J; junction bases left unmatched: 5. Germline V lookup: CDR1 LGHDT, CDR2 YNNKEL (reference sequence). The CDR3 length is 14 residues. CDR3 amino acids: CASSQAGTGHGYTF. Written as DNA, the CDR3 is TGTGCCAGCAGCCAGGCCGGGACAGGGCATGGCTACACCTTC.

The chain links TRBV27 to TRBJ2-1; 10 nucleotides align to TRBD1. The trim removed 7 bases at V and 6 bases at J, leaving 12 bases unmatched. This CDR3 is 16 amino acids long. CDR1 and CDR2 from the germline V gene are MNHEY and SMNVEV (reference sequence). This CDR3 is CASKKARDRGGNEQFF. The CDR3 bases are TGTGCCAGCAAAAAAGCAAGGGACAGGGGTGGCAATGAGCAGTTCTTC.

The V and J genes are TRBV5-4 and TRBJ2-1; the match to TRBD2 covers 7 bases. J was trimmed by 7 bases and V by 1 base; bases with no gene match: 5. CDR3 length: 14 residues. The germline V gene encodes CDR1 SGHNT and CDR2 YYREEE (reference sequence). CDR3 in DNA: TGTGCCAGCAGCTTGAGCATTAGCGGGAATGAGCAGTTCTTC. Protein product: CASSLSISGNEQFF.

V gene TRBV14 combines with J gene TRBJ1-2; 8 nucleotides agree with TRBD1. Trimming took 3 bases from V and 8 from J; bases not matched to a gene: 8. The CDR3 length is 14 residues. Germline loops: CDR1 SGHDN, CDR2 FVKESK. CDR3 DNA sequence: TGTGCCAGCAGCCAGCGGACAGGGTCCTTCGGCTACACCTTC. Translating it yields CASSQRTGSFGYTF.

CDR3 in amino acids: CASSFNFVRGGQPQHF. DNA of the CDR3: TGTGCCAGCAGTTTCAACTTCGTCAGGGGTGGTCAGCCCCAGCATTTT. The rearrangement joins TRBV27 to TRBJ1-5; D may be TRBD1 (6 bases). Per germline, CDR1 MNHEY and CDR2 SMNVEV (reference sequence). CDR3 length: 16 amino acids. Trimming shortened V by 3 bases and J by 6 bases, and 18 bases separated the two germline ends.